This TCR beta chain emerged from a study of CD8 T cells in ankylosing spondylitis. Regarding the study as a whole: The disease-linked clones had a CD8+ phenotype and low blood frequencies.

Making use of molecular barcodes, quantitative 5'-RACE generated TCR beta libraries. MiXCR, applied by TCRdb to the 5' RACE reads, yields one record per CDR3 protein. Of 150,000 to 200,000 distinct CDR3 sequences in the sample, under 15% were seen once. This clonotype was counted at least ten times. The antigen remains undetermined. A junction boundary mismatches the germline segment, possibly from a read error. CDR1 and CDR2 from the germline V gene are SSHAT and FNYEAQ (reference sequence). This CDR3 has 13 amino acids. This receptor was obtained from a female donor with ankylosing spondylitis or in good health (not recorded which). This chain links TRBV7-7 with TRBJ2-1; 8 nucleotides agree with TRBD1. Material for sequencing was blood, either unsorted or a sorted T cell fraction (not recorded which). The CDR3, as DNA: TGTGCTAGCAGACCTACAGGGGGCAATGAGCAGTTCTTC. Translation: CASRPTGGNEQFF. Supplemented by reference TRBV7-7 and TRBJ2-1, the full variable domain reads GAGVSQSPRYKVTKRGQDVTLRCDPISSHATLYWYQQALGQGPEFLTYFNYEAQPDKSGLPSDRFSAERPEGSISTLTIQRTEQRDSAMYRCASRPTGGNEQFFGPGTRLTVL.